This T cell receptor (beta chain) was found in a study of somatic mutations in cytotoxic T cells in rheumatoid arthritis. Study-wide points: Exceedance of 20% of CD8+ cells by the largest CD8+ clone occurred in about an eighth of the roughly 60 patients.

A remark on this clone: Its antigen remains unknown.

Germline trimming cut 6 bases from V and 2 bases from J; bases unmatched to any gene: 10. Germline V CDR1 and CDR2: MNHEY, SVGAGI. This CDR3 spans 15 amino acids. Sequencing used immunoSEQ multiplex PCR; TCRdb keeps in-frame clones, though not all of them. The table has 10,000 to 15,000 clones, just under 80% seen once. The chain has TRBV6-5 and TRBJ2-7, with TRBD2 identical over 7 bases. The sample was CD8+ T cells sorted from blood. This TCR was sampled from an adult with rheumatoid arthritis. The CDR3 nucleotides are TGTGCCAGCAGACCCAGACTAGCCGGACCCTACGAGCAGTACTTC. It translates to CASRPRLAGPYEQYF.